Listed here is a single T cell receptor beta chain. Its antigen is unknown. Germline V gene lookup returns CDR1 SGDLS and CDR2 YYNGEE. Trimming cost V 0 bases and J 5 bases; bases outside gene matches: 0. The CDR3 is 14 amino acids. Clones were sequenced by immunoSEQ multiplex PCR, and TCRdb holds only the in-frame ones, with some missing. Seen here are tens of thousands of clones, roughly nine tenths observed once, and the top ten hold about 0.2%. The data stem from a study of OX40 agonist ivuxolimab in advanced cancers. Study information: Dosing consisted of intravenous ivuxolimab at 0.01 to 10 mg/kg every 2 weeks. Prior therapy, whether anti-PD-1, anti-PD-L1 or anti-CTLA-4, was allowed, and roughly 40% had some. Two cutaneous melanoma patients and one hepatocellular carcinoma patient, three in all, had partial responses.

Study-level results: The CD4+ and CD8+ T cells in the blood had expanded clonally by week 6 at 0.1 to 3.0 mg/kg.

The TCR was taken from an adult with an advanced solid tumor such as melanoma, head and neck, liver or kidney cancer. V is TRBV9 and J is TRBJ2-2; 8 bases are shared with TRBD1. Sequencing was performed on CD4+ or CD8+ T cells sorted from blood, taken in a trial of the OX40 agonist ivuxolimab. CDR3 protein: CASSVGTGTGELFF. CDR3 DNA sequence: TGTGCCAGCAGCGTAGGGACAGGGACCGGGGAGCTGTTTTTT.